This record concerns one T cell receptor (beta chain) sequence. As yet, its antigen is unknown. These data originate in a study of shared clonotypes between healthy human individuals. Broader study findings: What naive subsets generally showed was a larger estimated richness than memory subsets showed. Generation probability values for non-shared clonotypes were lower than those for clonotypes shared by all four donors.

Terminally differentiated effector memory CD45RA+ cells were excluded by CCR7 positive selection of CD45RO-negative cells. This was a deep-level run. Once extracted for a subset, genomic DNA was divided evenly among several immunoSEQ plates. Method: immunoSEQ multiplex PCR; TCRdb's copy keeps in-frame clones and lacks some. Of some 2.1 million clones detected, just over 90% appear once; the ten largest clones hold around 1.7%. The CDR3 extends over 13 amino acids. Germline CDR1 is MNHEY and CDR2 is SMNVEV (reference sequence). V was shortened by 7 bases and J by 5 bases, with 14 bases between the two germline ends.

Sequencing was done on a sample of naive CD8+ T cells from PBMCs. The chain recombines TRBV27 with TRBJ2-5; D gene ambiguous. This sequence originates from a man aged 18 to 30 in good health. Some clones in this sample may be carry-over from other donors' samples. The CDR3 sequence: CASTTLTGETQYF. The CDR3 DNA is TGTGCCAGCACCACCCTGACCGGGGAGACCCAGTACTTC.